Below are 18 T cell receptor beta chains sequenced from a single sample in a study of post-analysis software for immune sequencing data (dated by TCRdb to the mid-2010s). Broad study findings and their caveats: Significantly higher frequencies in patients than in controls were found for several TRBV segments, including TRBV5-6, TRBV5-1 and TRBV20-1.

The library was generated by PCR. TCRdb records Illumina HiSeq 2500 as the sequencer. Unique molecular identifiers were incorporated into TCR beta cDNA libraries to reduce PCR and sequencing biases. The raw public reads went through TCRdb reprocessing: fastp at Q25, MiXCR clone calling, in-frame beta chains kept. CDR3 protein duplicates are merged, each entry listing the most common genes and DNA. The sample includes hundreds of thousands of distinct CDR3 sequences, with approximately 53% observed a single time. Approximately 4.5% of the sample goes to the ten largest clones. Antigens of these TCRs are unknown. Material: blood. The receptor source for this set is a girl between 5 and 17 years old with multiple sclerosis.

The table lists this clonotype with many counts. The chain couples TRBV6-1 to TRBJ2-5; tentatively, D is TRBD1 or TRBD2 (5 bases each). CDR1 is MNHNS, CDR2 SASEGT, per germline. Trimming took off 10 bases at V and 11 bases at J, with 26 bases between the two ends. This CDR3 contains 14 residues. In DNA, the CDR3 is TGTGCCACCCTTCGGGATATTCTAAGAGGGGAGCAGTACTTC. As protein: CATLRDILRGEQYF.

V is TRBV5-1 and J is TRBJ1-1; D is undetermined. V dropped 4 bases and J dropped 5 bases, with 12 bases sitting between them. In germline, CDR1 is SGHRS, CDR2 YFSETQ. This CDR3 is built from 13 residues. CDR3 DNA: TGCGCCAGCAGCCCACGACCGGCTACTGAAGCTTTCTTT. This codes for CASSPRPATEAFF.

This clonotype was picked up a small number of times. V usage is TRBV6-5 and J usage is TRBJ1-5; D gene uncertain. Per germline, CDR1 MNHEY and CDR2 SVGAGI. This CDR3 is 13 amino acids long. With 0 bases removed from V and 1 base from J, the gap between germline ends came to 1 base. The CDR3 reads CASSYSSNQPQHF. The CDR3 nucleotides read TGTGCCAGCAGTTACTCGAGCAATCAGCCCCAGCATTTT.

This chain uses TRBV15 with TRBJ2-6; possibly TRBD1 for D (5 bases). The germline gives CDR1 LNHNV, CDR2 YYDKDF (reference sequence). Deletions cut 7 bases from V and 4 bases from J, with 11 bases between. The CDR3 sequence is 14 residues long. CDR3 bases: TGTGCCACCAATCAAGGGGCGGGGGCCAACGTCCTGACTTTC. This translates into CATNQGAGANVLTF.

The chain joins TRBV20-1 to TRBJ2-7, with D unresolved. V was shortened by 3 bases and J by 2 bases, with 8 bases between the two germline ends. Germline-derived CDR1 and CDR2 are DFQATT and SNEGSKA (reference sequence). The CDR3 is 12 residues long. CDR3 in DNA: TGCAGTGCTAGGGCAGATACCTACGAGCAGTACTTC. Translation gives CSARADTYEQYF.

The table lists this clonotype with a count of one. The CDR3 DNA sequence: TGTGCCAGCAGCCTTAACCACGGGACAGTCTACGAGCAGTACTTC. Protein sequence: CASSLNHGTVYEQYF. The chain combines TRBV7-2 with TRBJ2-7, with 7 bases identical to TRBD1. CDR1 SGHTA and CDR2 FQGNSA come from the germline V gene. Unmatched junction bases numbered 10, after V lost 5 bases and J lost 3 bases. This CDR3 contains 15 residues.

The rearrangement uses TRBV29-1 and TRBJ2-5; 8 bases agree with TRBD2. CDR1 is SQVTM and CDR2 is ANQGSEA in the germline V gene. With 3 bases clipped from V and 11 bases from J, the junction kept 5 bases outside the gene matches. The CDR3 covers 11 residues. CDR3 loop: CSVDPGLVQYF. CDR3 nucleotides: TGCAGCGTTGACCCGGGACTAGTGCAGTACTTC.

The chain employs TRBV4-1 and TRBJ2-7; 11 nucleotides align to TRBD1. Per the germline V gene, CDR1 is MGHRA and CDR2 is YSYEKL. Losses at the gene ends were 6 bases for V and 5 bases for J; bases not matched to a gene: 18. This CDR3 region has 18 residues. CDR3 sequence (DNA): TGCGCCAGCAGTCAATTCTTTCTCGCCGGGACAGGGGGACACGAGCAGTACTTC. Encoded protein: CASSQFFLAGTGGHEQYF.

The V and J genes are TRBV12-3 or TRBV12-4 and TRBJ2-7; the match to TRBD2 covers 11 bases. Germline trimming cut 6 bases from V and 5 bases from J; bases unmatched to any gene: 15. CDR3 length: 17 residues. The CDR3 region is CASSPRSGRASGDEQYF. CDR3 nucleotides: TGTGCCAGCAGCCCGCGTAGCGGGAGGGCTTCCGGGGACGAGCAGTACTTC.

The CDR3 here is CASSLEYRGGYTF. The DNA of the CDR3 is TGCGCCAGCAGCTTGGAGTACAGGGGTGGCTACACCTTC. The rearrangement joins TRBV5-1 to TRBJ1-2, with TRBD1 matching 7 bases. V was pared by 0 bases and J by 7 bases, with 3 bases of the junction left unmatched. Germline CDR1 and CDR2: SGHRS and YFSETQ. The CDR3 sequence is 13 residues long. The variable domain in full, completed from reference TRBV5-1 and TRBJ1-2, reads KAGVTQTPRYLIKTRGQQVTLSCSPISGHRSVSWYQQTPGQGLQFLFEYFSETQRNKGNFPGRFSGRQFSNSRSEMNVSTLELGDSALYLCASSLEYRGGYTFGSGTRLTVV.

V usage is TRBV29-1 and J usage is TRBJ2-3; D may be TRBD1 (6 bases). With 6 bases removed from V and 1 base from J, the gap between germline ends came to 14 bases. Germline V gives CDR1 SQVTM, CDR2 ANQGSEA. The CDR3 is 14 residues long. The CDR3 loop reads CSVTSRGGTDTQYF. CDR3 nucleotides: TGCAGCGTAACCTCCAGGGGAGGCACAGATACGCAGTATTTT.

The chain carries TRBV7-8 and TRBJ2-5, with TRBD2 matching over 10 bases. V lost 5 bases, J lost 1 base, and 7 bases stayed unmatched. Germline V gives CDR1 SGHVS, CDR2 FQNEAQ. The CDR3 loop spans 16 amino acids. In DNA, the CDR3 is TGTGCCAGCAGCCCCACTAGCGGGGCTCTCCAAGAGACCCAGTACTTC. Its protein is CASSPTSGALQETQYF.

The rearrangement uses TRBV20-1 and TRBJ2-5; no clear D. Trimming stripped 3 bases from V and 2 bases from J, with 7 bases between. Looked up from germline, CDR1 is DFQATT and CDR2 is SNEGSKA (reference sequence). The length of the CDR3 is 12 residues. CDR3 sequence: CSARGWQETQYF. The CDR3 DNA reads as TGCAGTGCTAGGGGCTGGCAAGAGACCCAGTACTTC.

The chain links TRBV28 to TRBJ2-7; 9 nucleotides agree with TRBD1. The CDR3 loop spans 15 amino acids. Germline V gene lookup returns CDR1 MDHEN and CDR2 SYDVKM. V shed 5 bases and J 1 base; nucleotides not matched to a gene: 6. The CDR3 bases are TGTGCCAGCAGTCAATTACAGGGGGCGTCCTACGAGCAGTACTTC. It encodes CASSQLQGASYEQYF.

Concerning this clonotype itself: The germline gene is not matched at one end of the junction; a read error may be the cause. CDR3 sequence reads: CASSLAISGANALTF. CDR3 coding DNA: TGCGCCAGCAGCTTGGCGATCTCTGGGGCCAACGCCCTGACTTTC. This chain links TRBV5-1 with TRBJ2-6; possibly TRBD1 for D (5 bases). Per the germline V gene, CDR1 is SGHRS and CDR2 is YFSETQ. This CDR3 is built from 15 residues.

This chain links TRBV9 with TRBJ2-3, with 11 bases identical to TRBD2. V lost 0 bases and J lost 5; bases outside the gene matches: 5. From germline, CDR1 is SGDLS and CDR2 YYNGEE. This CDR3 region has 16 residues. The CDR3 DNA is TGTGCCAGCAGCGTAGACCTAGCGGGGGGAGGAGATACGCAGTATTTT. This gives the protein CASSVDLAGGGDTQYF.

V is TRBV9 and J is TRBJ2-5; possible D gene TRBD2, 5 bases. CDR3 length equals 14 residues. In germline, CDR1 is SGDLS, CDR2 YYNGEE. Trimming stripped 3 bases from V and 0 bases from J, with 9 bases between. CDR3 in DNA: TGTGCCAGCAGCGCTGACGGGAACCAAGAGACCCAGTACTTC. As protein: CASSADGNQETQYF.

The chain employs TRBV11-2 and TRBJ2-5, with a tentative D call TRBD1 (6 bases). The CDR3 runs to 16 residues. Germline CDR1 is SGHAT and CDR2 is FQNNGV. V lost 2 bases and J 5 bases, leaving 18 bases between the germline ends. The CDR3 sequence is CASSLRNRDPAETQYF. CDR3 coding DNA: TGTGCCAGCAGCTTACGAAACAGGGACCCCGCGGAGACCCAGTACTTC.